These T cell receptor beta chains were read from a single sample in a study of CD8 T cells in ankylosing spondylitis. TCRdb processed the 5' RACE reads anew with MiXCR; each CDR3 protein has one entry. The sample records about 480,000 distinct CDR3 sequences, over 15% being singletons. Material: blood, either unsorted or a sorted T cell fraction (not recorded which). All receptors come from a male donor with ankylosing spondylitis. Both conserved end residues are part of each CDR3. Fields, in order: D gene, J gene, V gene, clone size, CDR3 DNA, CDR3 protein. The D gene is left open where the match is weak. Some rows have no size entry. The others give once, few or many, or a class for an expanded clone.

>-|TRBJ2-6|TRBV12-3/TRBV12-4|many
TGTGCCAGCAGCCCTCCTTTAGGGGCTGGGGCCAACGTCCTGACTTTC
CASSPPLGAGANVLTF
>-|TRBJ1-2|TRBV14|few
-
CASSQVGTGTENF
>-|TRBJ2-5|TRBV2|many
TGTGCCAGCAGTGAAGGTGACCCCTCGGCCCAGTACTTC
CASSEGDPSAQYF
>-|TRBJ1-5|TRBV18|many
TGTGCCAGCTCACGAGGGATTGGCAATCAGCCCCAGCATTTT
CASSRGIGNQPQHF
>TRBD1|TRBJ2-3|TRBV9|-
TGTGCCAGCAGCGTTTTGAGGCAGGGGGACACAGATACGCAGTATTTT
CASSVLRQGDTDTQYF
>TRBD1|TRBJ1-1|TRBV12-3/TRBV12-4|few
TGTGCCAGCAACATACTGACAGGGGGCACGGCTTTCTTT
CASNILTGGTAFF
>-|TRBJ2-6|TRBV20-1|-
TGCAGTGCTAGAAAGCCGGCCGGGGCCAACGTCCTGACTTTC
CSARKPAGANVLTF
>-|TRBJ2-6|TRBV11-2|-
TGTGCCAGCAGCTTGGACAGCTACTCTGGGGCCAACGTCCTGACTTTC
CASSLDSYSGANVLTF
>TRBD2|TRBJ2-1|TRBV6-2/TRBV6-3|once
TGTGCCAGCAGTTCCCCCCTAGCGGGCTCCTACAATGAGCAGTTCTTC
CASSSPLAGSYNEQFF
>-|TRBJ2-4|TRBV19|-
TGTGCCAGTAGTGTCGGGGGCACCCTAGCCAAAAACATTCAGTACTTC
CASSVGGTLAKNIQYF
>-|TRBJ2-3|TRBV19|-
TGTGCCGGGGGACCGGCTTCGACGCAGTATTTT
CAGGPASTQYF
>-|TRBJ1-1|TRBV29-1|-
TGCAGCGTTGAGGGGGTGGGGGGGCTGGCCGCAGTGAACACTGAAGCTTTCTTT
CSVEGVGGLAAVNTEAFF
>TRBD1|TRBJ1-4|TRBV5-1|-
TGCGCCAGCAGCGCCGCAGGGGGCGGTAATGAAAAACTGTTTTTT
CASSAAGGGNEKLFF
>-|TRBJ1-1|TRBV7-3|-
TGTGCCAGCAGCTTAACCGGTAGGGGGGCGGACACTGAAGCTTTCTTT
CASSLTGRGADTEAFF
>-|TRBJ1-1|TRBV6-5|-
TGTGCCAGCAGTTTAAATTCGGGCAGGGGCAATGAAGCTTTCTTT
CASSLNSGRGNEAFF
>TRBD2|TRBJ2-1|TRBV20-1|few
TGCAGTGCCTTTTTGTTTGCGGGGGTTGACAATGAGCAGTTCTTC
CSAFLFAGVDNEQFF
>-|TRBJ1-5|TRBV5-1|few
TGCGCCAGCAGCCCTGGCGTGGCAGCCAGTCCAAATCAGCCCCAGCATTTT
CASSPGVAASPNQPQHF
>TRBD1|TRBJ2-2|TRBV11-2|many
TGTGCCAGCAGCCTGACAGGGTCGGGGACCGGGGAGCTGTTTTTT
CASSLTGSGTGELFF
>-|TRBJ2-5|TRBV4-1|-
TGCGCCAGCAGCCAAGATCCGAACAGACAAGAGACCCAGTACTTC
CASSQDPNRQETQYF
>-|TRBJ2-1|TRBV7-8|few
TGTGCCAGCAGCTTAAGGGTAGTGGCAGATGAGCAGTTCTTC
CASSLRVVADEQFF
>-|TRBJ1-4|TRBV28|few
TGTGCCAGCAGTTTCGGGGGAGCTAATGAAAAACTGTTTTTT
CASSFGGANEKLFF
>-|TRBJ1-1|TRBV6-5|few
TGTGCCAGCAGTTACGTCCTCGGCAGGACGAACACTGAAGCTTTCTTT
CASSYVLGRTNTEAFF
>TRBD1|TRBJ1-1|TRBV12-3/TRBV12-4|many
TGTGCCAGCAGCTCTCGACAGGGTGTGAACACTGAAGCTTTCTTT
CASSSRQGVNTEAFF
>-|TRBJ1-2|TRBV12-3/TRBV12-4|-
TGTGCCAGCAACTTTGCTCCAGGGAAATACTATGGCTACACCTTC
CASNFAPGKYYGYTF
>TRBD1|TRBJ1-2|TRBV12-3/TRBV12-4|many
TGTGCCAGCAGTTTCCCGGGCGGACAGGGGGCAGCGGGCTACACCTTC
CASSFPGGQGAAGYTF
>-|TRBJ2-3|TRBV7-2|-
TGTGCCAGCAGCCGCACCGGACCCCTGACGGATACGCAGTATTTT
CASSRTGPLTDTQYF
>TRBD2|TRBJ2-7|TRBV6-5|few
TGTGCCAGCAGTTACTCCGGGCTAGCGGGAGATAAGGGGTCCTACGAGCAGTACTTC
CASSYSGLAGDKGSYEQYF
>-|TRBJ1-6|TRBV12-3/TRBV12-4|many
TGTGCCAGCCGAGACGGTGCTTGGGGGCAACCCCTCCACTTT
CASRDGAWGQPLHF
>-|TRBJ1-5|TRBV5-1|-
TGCGCCAGCAGCCAACAAGAGGGAGGCCAGCCCCAGCATTTT
CASSQQEGGQPQHF
>-|TRBJ2-2|TRBV19|few
TGTGCCACCTCGACCCACCGGGGCACCGGGGAGCTGTTTTTT
CATSTHRGTGELFF
>-|TRBJ2-7|TRBV4-1|few
TGCGCCAGCAGCCAAGCCAAGCCCGGGACTCTGCAGTACTTC
CASSQAKPGTLQYF
>-|TRBJ1-1|TRBV27|few
TGTGCCAGCAGTTTGCAGGGACGGGCCACTGAAGCTTTCTTT
CASSLQGRATEAFF
>TRBD1|TRBJ1-6|TRBV12-3/TRBV12-4|few
TGTGCCAGCAGTTTAGTAGGGACAGTTTCACCCCTCCACTTT
CASSLVGTVSPLHF
>TRBD2|TRBJ2-1|TRBV5-5|-
TGTGCCAGCAGCTTAACGGCGGGGGGGCTTTACAATGAGCAGTTCTTC
CASSLTAGGLYNEQFF
>-|TRBJ2-1|TRBV20-1|-
TGCAGTGCTAGAGATTCCTATCGGAATGAGCAGTTCTTC
CSARDSYRNEQFF
>TRBD1|TRBJ2-7|TRBV11-1|few
TGTGCCAGCAGTGGGGACAGGTTCTCCTACGAGCAGTACTTC
CASSGDRFSYEQYF
>TRBD2|TRBJ2-3|TRBV25-1|-
TGTGCCAGCAGTGTGGGGACTAGCGGCACAGATACGCAGTATTTT
CASSVGTSGTDTQYF
>-|TRBJ1-3|TRBV12-3/TRBV12-4|-
TGTGCCAGCAGTTTATTTGGGAGCTCTGGAAACACCATATATTTT
CASSLFGSSGNTIYF
>TRBD1|TRBJ1-6|TRBV20-1|few
TGCAGTGCTTACCCGAGGGACAGGGTTAATTCACCCCTCCACTTT
CSAYPRDRVNSPLHF
>TRBD1|TRBJ2-7|TRBV30|-
TGTGCCTGGAGTGTACCAGGGACAGGTACCTACGAGCAGTACTTC
CAWSVPGTGTYEQYF
>-|TRBJ2-1|TRBV7-2|many
TGTGCCAGCAGCGTACTTATGGGTCCCTACAATGAGCAGTTCTTC
CASSVLMGPYNEQFF